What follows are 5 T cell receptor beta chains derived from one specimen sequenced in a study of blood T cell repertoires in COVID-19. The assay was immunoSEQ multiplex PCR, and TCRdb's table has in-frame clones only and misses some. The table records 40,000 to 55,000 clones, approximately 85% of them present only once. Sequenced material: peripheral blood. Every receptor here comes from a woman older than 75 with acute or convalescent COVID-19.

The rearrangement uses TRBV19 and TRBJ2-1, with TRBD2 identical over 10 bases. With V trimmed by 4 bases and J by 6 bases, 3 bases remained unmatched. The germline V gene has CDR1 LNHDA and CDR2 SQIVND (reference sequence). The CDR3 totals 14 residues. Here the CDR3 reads CASSKAGGTNEQFF. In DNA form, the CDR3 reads TGTGCCAGTAGTAAAGCGGGAGGGACCAATGAGCAGTTCTTC.

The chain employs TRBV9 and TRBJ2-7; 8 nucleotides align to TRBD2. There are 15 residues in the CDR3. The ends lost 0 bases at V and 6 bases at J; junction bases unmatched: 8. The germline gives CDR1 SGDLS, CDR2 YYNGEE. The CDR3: CASSVAEGLVGEQYF. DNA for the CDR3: TGTGCCAGCAGCGTAGCTGAGGGACTAGTCGGCGAGCAGTACTTC.

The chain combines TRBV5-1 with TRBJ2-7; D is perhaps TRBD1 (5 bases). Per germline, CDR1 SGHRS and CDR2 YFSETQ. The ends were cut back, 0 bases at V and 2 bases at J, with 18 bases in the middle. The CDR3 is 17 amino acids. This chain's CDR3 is CASSLVPGNIGAYEQYF. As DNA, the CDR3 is TGCGCCAGCAGCTTGGTCCCAGGGAATATAGGGGCCTACGAGCAGTACTTC.

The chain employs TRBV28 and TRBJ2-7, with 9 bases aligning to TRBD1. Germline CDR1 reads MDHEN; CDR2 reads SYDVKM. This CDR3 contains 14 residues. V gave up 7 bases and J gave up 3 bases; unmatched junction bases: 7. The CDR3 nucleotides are TGTGCCAGCAACATCCCGGGACAGGGCTACGAGCAGTACTTC. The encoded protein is CASNIPGQGYEQYF.

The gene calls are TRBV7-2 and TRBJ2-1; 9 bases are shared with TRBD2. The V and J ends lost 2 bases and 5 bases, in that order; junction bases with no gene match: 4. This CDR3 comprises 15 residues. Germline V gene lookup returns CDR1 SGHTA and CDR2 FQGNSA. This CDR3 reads CASSLRGLAHNEQFF. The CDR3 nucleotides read TGTGCCAGCAGCTTAAGAGGACTAGCGCACAATGAGCAGTTCTTC.